These 17 T cell receptor beta chains came from one sample sequenced in a study of T cell responses to AZD1222 COVID-19 vaccine. Repertoires were generated with immunoSEQ multiplex PCR, while TCRdb's copy carries only in-frame clones and drops some. The sample holds about 170,000 clones, 90% seen once. The sequences come from peripheral blood, collected on day 0 of AZD1222 vaccination. The receptors were sampled from an adult in good health.

This clone was recorded once. This chain uses TRBV10-3 with TRBJ2-7; 8 bases match TRBD2. Trimming took 3 bases from V and 5 from J; bases not matched to a gene: 9. Germline values: CDR1 ENHRY, CDR2 SYGVKD. CDR3 length equals 15 residues. The CDR3 DNA is TGTGCCATCAGTGAAGAGCGGGGGATGGACCACGAGCAGTACTTC. Its protein product is CAISEERGMDHEQYF.

This chain uses TRBV19 with TRBJ2-5; the match to TRBD2 covers 12 bases. CDR1 and CDR2 from the germline V gene are LNHDA and SQIVND (reference sequence). The ends lost 5 bases at V and 0 bases at J; junction bases unmatched: 7. The CDR3 extends over 17 amino acids. CDR3: CASSGLAGRRYQETQYF. The CDR3 DNA reads TGTGCCAGTAGTGGACTAGCGGGGCGCCGATACCAAGAGACCCAGTACTTC.

The chain carries TRBV11-1 and TRBJ2-5, with unresolved D. V lost 5 bases and J 2 bases, leaving 9 bases between the germline ends. Germline V gene sequence: CDR1 SGHAT, CDR2 FQDESV (reference sequence). This CDR3 region has 13 residues. This CDR3 reads CASSRTLQETQYF. The CDR3 DNA sequence: TGTGCCAGCAGCCGAACCTTACAAGAGACCCAGTACTTC.

The rearrangement uses TRBV18 and TRBJ2-7; D is undetermined. V was shortened by 2 bases and J by 6 bases, with 11 bases between the two germline ends. The CDR3 has 13 residues. The germline V gene has CDR1 KGHSH and CDR2 LQKENI. The CDR3: CASSPSGVGEQYF. The CDR3 DNA reads TGTGCCAGCTCACCAAGTGGGGTCGGCGAGCAGTACTTC.

The V call is TRBV2, the J call TRBJ1-1; 8 bases are a match to TRBD1. CDR1 is SNHLY and CDR2 is FYNNEI in the germline V gene. CDR3 length: 14 residues. V trimming: 7 bases; J trimming: 1 base; junction bases outside the gene matches: 5. The CDR3 region is CASTRQGTNTEAFF. The CDR3 DNA follows: TGTGCCAGCACTCGACAGGGGACGAACACTGAAGCTTTCTTT.

This chain links TRBV7-9 with TRBJ2-7; TRBD2 matches 7 bases. From germline, CDR1 is SEHNR and CDR2 FQNEAQ (reference sequence). V gave up 5 bases and J gave up 4 bases; unmatched junction bases: 2. The CDR3 contains 12 residues. The CDR3 spells CASSRAGYEQYF. DNA for the CDR3: TGTGCCAGCAGCCGAGCGGGGTACGAGCAGTACTTC.

In regard to this clone: Mismatch with germline at one junction end may stem from a read error. V usage is TRBV6-5 and J usage is TRBJ2-7, with a weak D call TRBD2 (5 bases). Germline V gene data show CDR1 as MNHEY and CDR2 as SVGAGI. CDR3 length equals 15 residues. CDR3 nucleotide sequence: TGTGCCAGCAGTGACTCGTCTGGCGGGCCCTACGAGCAGTACTTC. Its protein is CASSDSSGGPYEQYF.

The rearrangement joins TRBV7-6 to TRBJ1-2; D is uncertain. CDR3 size: 16 residues. The germline V gene has CDR1 SGHVS and CDR2 FNYEAQ. V was clipped by 0 bases and J by 9 bases, with 20 bases between them. CDR3 loop: CASSLAAAGPSTSYTF. CDR3 DNA: TGTGCCAGCAGCTTAGCGGCCGCCGGGCCCTCCACCAGCTACACCTTC. The full variable domain, in which reference TRBV7-6 and TRBJ1-2 provide the parts outside the CDR3, is GAGVSQSPRYKVTKRGQDVALRCDPISGHVSLYWYRQALGQGPEFLTYFNYEAQQDKSGLPNDRFSAERPEGSISTLTIQRTEQRDSAMYRCASSLAAAGPSTSYTFGSGTRLTVV.

The gene calls are TRBV14 and TRBJ2-3, with D tentatively TRBD1 or TRBD2 (6 bases each). This CDR3 is built from 15 residues. The germline V gene has CDR1 SGHDN and CDR2 FVKESK. V was shortened by 1 base and J by 4 bases, with 12 bases between the two germline ends. The CDR3 protein is CASSQVGGRADTQYF. The CDR3 DNA reads as TGTGCCAGCAGCCAAGTGGGGGGCCGGGCAGATACGCAGTATTTT.

V usage is TRBV30 and J usage is TRBJ1-6; D not certain. The germline V gene has CDR1 GTSNPN and CDR2 SVGIG (reference sequence). V lost 4 bases, J lost 5 bases, and 6 bases lay in between. CDR3 length: 12 amino acids. CDR3 nucleotide sequence: TGTGCCTGGACGCACAATAATTCACCCCTCCACTTT. This translates into CAWTHNNSPLHF.

The chain links TRBV7-8 to TRBJ2-3, with unresolved D. This CDR3 has 14 residues. Germline values: CDR1 SGHVS, CDR2 FQNEAQ. V lost 2 bases and J 0 bases, leaving 6 bases between the germline ends. The CDR3, as DNA: TGTGCCAGCAGCTTAAGTTGGAGCACAGATACGCAGTATTTT. Protein product: CASSLSWSTDTQYF.

This chain connects TRBV6-5 to TRBJ1-2, with 7 bases identical to TRBD1. This CDR3 has 15 residues. V lost 7 bases and J lost 4; bases outside the gene matches: 12. The V gene's germline CDR1 is MNHEY and CDR2 SVGAGI. CDR3 sequence (DNA): TGTGCCAGCATCCCAGGGGGTGGGGTCACCTATGGCTACACCTTC. Residues: CASIPGGGVTYGYTF.

The chain joins TRBV6-5 to TRBJ1-6; weak D call: TRBD1 (5 bases). Germline loops: CDR1 MNHEY, CDR2 SVGAGI. The V gene lost 8 bases and the J gene lost 10 bases, with 9 bases spanning the gap. This CDR3 spans 11 amino acids. In DNA, the CDR3 is TGTGCCAGCGGTCCAGGGTCACCCCTCCACTTT. Amino acids: CASGPGSPLHF.

The CDR3 loop reads CASSLRAVGTDTQYF. CDR3 DNA sequence: TGTGCCAGCAGCTTAAGGGCGGTGGGCACAGATACGCAGTATTTT. V and J are TRBV7-2 and TRBJ2-3; D gene uncertain. The CDR3 sequence is 15 residues long. Trimming cost V 2 bases and J 1 base, with 10 bases left between them. Germline CDR1 is SGHTA and CDR2 is FQGNSA.

This chain links TRBV27 with TRBJ2-7; no clear D gene. Trimming removed 3 bases at V and 6 bases at J, with 9 bases between. This CDR3 region has 12 residues. CDR1 is MNHEY, CDR2 SMNVEV, per germline (reference sequence). The CDR3 loop is CASSFLSGEQYF. The CDR3 DNA reads TGTGCCAGCAGTTTCCTTTCGGGCGAGCAGTACTTC.

The genes are TRBV27 and TRBJ2-5; possibly TRBD1 or TRBD2 for D (7 bases each). Germline CDR1 reads MNHEY; CDR2 reads SMNVEV (reference sequence). Trimming cost V 2 bases and J 2 bases, with 18 bases left between them. The CDR3 runs 17 residues. Written as DNA, the CDR3 is TGTGCCAGCAGTTTAATCTACGCAGGGGGAGGGCAAGAGACCCAGTACTTC. Its protein product is CASSLIYAGGGQETQYF.

The rearrangement links TRBV5-6 to TRBJ1-1, with a tentative D call TRBD1 (5 bases). The V end was cut by 2 bases, the J end by 0 bases, with 14 bases between. The V gene's germline CDR1 is SGHDT and CDR2 YYEEEE. The CDR3 covers 16 residues. In nucleotides, the CDR3 is TGTGCCAGCAGCTTTGGTAACAGGCAAATGAACACTGAAGCTTTCTTT. It specifies CASSFGNRQMNTEAFF.